The 25 T cell receptor beta chains listed next were all sequenced from one sample in a study of T-cell reconstitution after alpha-beta-depleted transplantation in children (dated by TCRdb to the mid-2010s). Library preparation employed PCR. Sequencing was carried out with an Illumina HiSeq 2500. TCR library preparation used molecular barcoding, with unique molecular identifiers applied to normalize quantification of the TCRbeta repertoire. TCRdb handled the public reads itself, with Q25 trimming in fastp and clone calling in MiXCR, and kept productive beta chains. CDR3 protein duplicates are merged, each entry listing the most common genes and DNA. In all, the sample holds approximately 190,000 distinct CDR3 sequences, and under 8.5% of those were seen once. The biggest ten clones account for 35% of the sample. The sample's treatment or condition label is to be understood as: allogeneic hematopoietic cell transplantation with graft depleted of TCRalphabeta T cells and CD19 B cells.

The material sequenced was PBMCs, mostly from graft donor cells, taken 360 days after TCRalphabeta/CD19-depleted stem cell transplant. The origin of the receptors is a male patient aged 2 to 9 who had a stem cell transplant for acute myeloid leukemia, so the T cells may come from the graft donor.

In its sample, this clonotype was seen a few times. J is TRBJ1-2 and V is TRBV20-1, with D unclear. Germline CDR1 is DFQATT and CDR2 is SNEGSKA (reference sequence). This CDR3 has 15 residues. Trimming removed 1 base at V and 2 bases at J, with 14 bases between. The CDR3 nucleotides read TGCAGTGCTAGAGCCGCTGAGGGCGTCAACTATGGCTACACCTTC. It translates to CSARAAEGVNYGYTF.

Ten or more counts support this clonotype. This chain joins TRBV11-2 and TRBJ2-1; perhaps TRBD1 as D (5 bases). The CDR3 sequence is 12 residues long. Trimming removed 0 bases at V and 8 bases at J, with 5 bases between. Germline loops: CDR1 SGHAT, CDR2 FQNNGV. CDR3 in amino acids: CASSLETDEQFF. The CDR3 DNA reads TGTGCCAGCAGCTTAGAGACAGATGAGCAGTTCTTC.

This clonotype occurred many times. The chain recombines TRBV29-1 with TRBJ1-5, with 7 positions matching TRBD1. The germline V gene encodes CDR1 SQVTM and CDR2 ANQGSEA. The CDR3 consists of 13 residues. With 6 bases clipped from V and 7 bases from J, the junction kept 9 bases outside the gene matches. CDR3 in DNA: TGCAGCGTGGAGCAGGGGGGAGGGCAGCCCCAGCATTTT. It is translated as CSVEQGGGQPQHF.

This clonotype was observed a few times. The chain joins TRBV14 to TRBJ2-1; D ambiguous. The CDR3 has 18 residues. The germline V and J ends were trimmed by 1 base and 0 bases, with 16 bases remaining between them. The V gene's germline CDR1 is SGHDN and CDR2 FVKESK. The CDR3 reads CASSQAIRTVLSYNEQFF. CDR3 DNA: TGTGCCAGCAGCCAAGCGATTCGGACGGTACTCTCCTACAATGAGCAGTTCTTC.

The chain uses TRBV5-1 and TRBJ2-5, with D unclear. Deletions cut 4 bases from V and 2 bases from J, with 15 bases between. This CDR3 region has 15 residues. CDR1 SGHRS and CDR2 YFSETQ come from the germline V gene. CDR3 residues: CASSPTQLIQETQYF. CDR3 DNA: TGCGCCAGCAGCCCCACACAGCTCATTCAAGAGACCCAGTACTTC.

This clonotype has at least ten counts. This chain uses TRBV29-1 with TRBJ2-3; D is unresolved. V was clipped by 7 bases and J by 3 bases, with 20 bases between them. Germline CDR1 reads SQVTM; CDR2 reads ANQGSEA. The CDR3 contains 15 residues. The CDR3 here is CSGAFVQKGTDTQYF. DNA for the CDR3: TGCAGCGGTGCTTTCGTACAGAAAGGAACAGATACGCAGTATTTT.

J is TRBJ1-1 and V is TRBV5-1; 8 positions agree with TRBD1. Losses at the gene ends were 5 bases for V and 2 bases for J; bases not matched to a gene: 8. From germline, CDR1 is SGHRS and CDR2 YFSETQ. The CDR3 sequence is 15 residues long. CDR3 sequence: CASRPGQGRNTEAFF. CDR3 coding DNA: TGCGCCAGCAGGCCTGGACAGGGAAGAAACACTGAAGCTTTCTTT.

This clonotype was observed many times. V and J are TRBV10-3 and TRBJ1-2; 10 bases align to TRBD1. Germline V gene sequence: CDR1 ENHRY, CDR2 SYGVKD. The CDR3 has 15 residues. After removal of 7 bases from V and 4 bases from J, the junction contained 9 bases not matched to a gene. The CDR3 here is CAITPGTGATYGYTF. DNA for the CDR3: TGTGCCATCACGCCCGGGACAGGGGCGACCTATGGCTACACCTTC.

The CDR3: CASSLDGFFVAGDNEQFF. As DNA, the CDR3 is TGTGCCAGCAGCTTAGACGGTTTCTTCGTAGCGGGAGACAATGAGCAGTTCTTC. The chain joins TRBV7-8 to TRBJ2-1, with TRBD2 matching over 9 bases. CDR1 SGHVS and CDR2 FQNEAQ come from the germline V gene. V was pared by 1 base and J by 5 bases, with 12 bases of the junction left unmatched. There are 18 residues in the CDR3.

This clonotype was observed at least ten times. The chain joins TRBV7-9 to TRBJ2-1; a weak D match, TRBD1 (5 bases). Germline CDR1 reads SEHNR; CDR2 reads FQNEAQ (reference sequence). The CDR3 consists of 15 residues. Trimming took 4 bases from V and 5 from J, leaving 15 bases between them. The CDR3 DNA is TGTGCCAGCAGCTCCCCACCCGTCAGGGACAATGAGCAGTTCTTC. Its protein product is CASSSPPVRDNEQFF.

There are many counts of this clonotype. CDR3 residues: CASSQDLPRETQYF. CDR3 coding DNA: TGCGCCAGCAGCCAAGACCTGCCTCGAGAGACCCAGTACTTC. The chain combines TRBV4-1 with TRBJ2-5; the D is unclear. CDR1 and CDR2 from the germline V gene are MGHRA and YSYEKL. This CDR3 is 14 amino acids long. Between the trimmed V and J ends, which lost 0 bases and 4 bases, there was a span of 9 bases.

This clonotype was seen ten or more times. The chain's CDR3 is CASSSRLSLAKNIQYF. Written as DNA, the CDR3 is TGCGCCAGCAGCTCGAGACTAAGCCTAGCCAAAAACATTCAGTACTTC. The chain links TRBV5-1 to TRBJ2-4; TRBD2 might be the D (5 bases). With 3 bases removed from V and 0 bases from J, the gap between germline ends came to 13 bases. The CDR3 runs 16 residues. Germline V CDR1 and CDR2: SGHRS, YFSETQ.

In its sample, this clonotype was seen a few times. The chain employs TRBV6-4 and TRBJ2-1; TRBD2 matches 13 bases. Germline V gene lookup returns CDR1 MRHNA and CDR2 SNTAGT. CDR3 length equals 23 residues. J was trimmed by 4 bases and V by 5 bases; bases with no gene match: 26. The CDR3 protein is CASSPPRAGGGLAGVLPYNEQFF. CDR3 nucleotides: TGTGCCAGCAGTCCACCCCGAGCAGGGGGCGGACTAGCGGGGGTGTTACCTTACAATGAGCAGTTCTTC.

This clonotype was counted between two and nine times. The V gene is TRBV7-2, the J gene TRBJ2-5; D gene ambiguous. Germline-derived CDR1 and CDR2 are SGHTA and FQGNSA. Between the trimmed V and J ends, which lost 2 bases and 4 bases, there was a span of 14 bases. The CDR3 runs 15 residues. The CDR3 reads CASSLTLGVGETQYF. In nucleotides, the CDR3 is TGTGCCAGCAGCTTAACCCTTGGGGTAGGAGAGACCCAGTACTTC.

The table lists this clonotype with a few counts. CDR3 region: CASSQGQGGIATNEKLFF. CDR3 coding DNA: TGTGCCAGCAGCCAGGGACAGGGGGGCATTGCAACTAATGAAAAACTGTTTTTT. The gene calls are TRBV3-1 and TRBJ1-4, with 11 bases lining up with TRBD1. The CDR3 has 18 residues. Unmatched junction bases numbered 6, after V lost 3 bases and J lost 0 bases. The germline V gene encodes CDR1 LGHDT and CDR2 YNNKEL (reference sequence).

This clonotype has a count of ten or more. V and J are TRBV12-3 or TRBV12-4 and TRBJ2-3, with 12 bases fitting TRBD2. This CDR3 is 17 amino acids long. Losses at the gene ends were 3 bases for V and 4 bases for J; bases not matched to a gene: 8. Here the CDR3 reads CASSFRGLAGRSDTQYF. Written as DNA, the CDR3 is TGTGCCAGCAGTTTCCGTGGACTAGCGGGACGGTCAGATACGCAGTATTTT.

Many counts were recorded for this clonotype. This sequence joins TRBV6-5 and TRBJ2-7; TRBD1 matches 9 bases. There are 14 residues in the CDR3. V was pared by 2 bases and J by 2 bases, with 1 base of the junction left unmatched. In germline, CDR1 is MNHEY, CDR2 SVGAGI. CDR3 sequence (DNA): TGTGCCAGCAGTTACGGGGACAGGGCCTACGAGCAGTACTTC. The encoded protein is CASSYGDRAYEQYF.

This clonotype was observed a handful of times. The chain links TRBV6-5 to TRBJ2-1; 10 bases match TRBD2. Per the germline V gene, CDR1 is MNHEY and CDR2 is SVGAGI. CDR3 length: 15 residues. J gave up 9 bases and V 2 bases, and 7 bases lay outside the gene matches. This chain's CDR3 is CASSYKRGGLGEQFF. The CDR3, as DNA: TGTGCCAGCAGTTACAAGCGGGGGGGCCTGGGTGAGCAGTTCTTC.

This clonotype has at least ten counts. The chain couples TRBV2 to TRBJ2-1; 8 bases line up with TRBD2. V gave up 4 bases and J gave up 0 bases; unmatched junction bases: 11. This CDR3 spans 18 amino acids. The germline CDR1 and CDR2 sequences are SNHLY and FYNNEI. CDR3 sequence (DNA): TGTGCCAGCAGTGTCGAAGGCGGGAGGTTCGACTCCTACAATGAGCAGTTCTTC. Translated: CASSVEGGRFDSYNEQFF.

This clonotype was detected ten times or more. The chain carries TRBV5-1 and TRBJ1-1, with a possible D match to TRBD1 (5 bases). CDR1 is SGHRS, CDR2 YFSETQ, per germline. The CDR3 has 13 amino acids. V lost 0 bases and J 10 bases, leaving 13 bases between the germline ends. The CDR3 is CASSLAGTAAAFF. The CDR3 DNA reads TGCGCCAGCAGCTTGGCGGGGACTGCGGCAGCTTTCTTT.

This clonotype was recorded at least ten times. The chain carries TRBV12-3 or TRBV12-4 and TRBJ2-7; the D is unclear. The length of the CDR3 is 14 residues. Trimming took 3 bases from V and 0 from J, leaving 9 bases between them. CDR3 residues: CASSFTPDSYEQYV. The CDR3 DNA follows: TGTGCCAGCAGTTTCACACCGGACTCCTACGAGCAGTACGTC.

This clonotype was seen a few times. The J gene is TRBJ2-5, the V gene TRBV7-8, with D hard to call. The germline V gene encodes CDR1 SGHVS and CDR2 FQNEAQ. This CDR3 region has 14 residues. Trimming stripped 0 bases from V and 1 base from J, with 6 bases between. CDR3 loop: CASSLAEFQETQYF. The CDR3 DNA sequence: TGTGCCAGCAGCTTAGCGGAGTTCCAAGAGACCCAGTACTTC.

This clonotype was seen repeatedly, ten times or more. The chain has TRBV7-2 and TRBJ1-5; 8 bases agree with TRBD1. The germline gives CDR1 SGHTA, CDR2 FQGNSA. Germline trimming cut 4 bases from V and 5 bases from J; bases unmatched to any gene: 1. The CDR3 loop spans 13 amino acids. CDR3 sequence reads: CASSSDRDQPQHF. In nucleotides, the CDR3 is TGTGCCAGCAGCTCGGACAGGGATCAGCCCCAGCATTTT.

The rearrangement joins TRBV5-6 to TRBJ2-5; D remains unclear. The CDR3 extends over 14 amino acids. The germline V and J ends were trimmed by 2 bases and 0 bases, with 8 bases remaining between them. From germline, CDR1 is SGHDT and CDR2 YYEEEE. The CDR3 bases are TGTGCCAGCAGCTTCGGACCGGACCAAGAGACCCAGTACTTC. It encodes CASSFGPDQETQYF.

This clonotype was found many times. The CDR3 region has the DNA TGCAGTCGGGCGCGGGAGGGGGTTGAGCAGTTCTTC. Protein sequence: CSRAREGVEQFF. The chain employs TRBV20-1 and TRBJ2-1; TRBD2 agrees at 9 bases. The CDR3 extends over 12 amino acids. From germline, CDR1 is DFQATT and CDR2 SNEGSKA (reference sequence). The V segment lost 8 bases and the J segment 9 bases; nucleotides outside the gene matches: 8.